This TCR beta chain originates from a study of CD8+ T cells in alopecia areata. Study-wide results and caveats: The study found that many expanded lesional clones persisted in scalp and blood during tofacitinib. Scalp clonality, together with expanded CD8+ clones among the top 100, fell significantly with tofacitinib. The study found higher clonality in lesional than normal scalp, especially in alopecia totalis/universalis.

Between the trimmed V and J ends, which lost 7 bases and 2 bases, there was a span of 15 bases. Germline V lookup: CDR1 MNHNY, CDR2 SVGAGI (reference sequence). This CDR3 has 14 residues. This clone appeared once. The antigen is unknown. Following extraction, RNA underwent reverse transcription to cDNA, which served as the sequencing template. Sequencing used immunoSEQ multiplex PCR; TCRdb keeps in-frame clones, though not all of them. The profile shows fewer than 250,000 clones, around 56% of them singletons. Stated treatment: oral pan-JAK inhibitor, 5-10 mg twice daily. As part of sample collection, lesional scalp punch biopsies and peripheral blood were taken from alopecia areata patients.

The V call is TRBV6-6, the J call TRBJ2-7; no clear D. The receptor's source is a human donor with alopecia areata. This material consisted of CD4+ T cells sorted from blood, taken at week 4, from a patient treated with tofacitinib. The CDR3 DNA is TGTGCCAGCACAATCCGGACCAGCCCCTACGAGCAGTACTTC. Translation gives CASTIRTSPYEQYF.